This is a list of T cell receptor beta chains from one sample in a study of siplizumab effects on memory and regulatory T cells. Method: immunoSEQ multiplex PCR; TCRdb's copy keeps in-frame clones and lacks some. The table has tens of thousands of clones, approximately 88% seen once. The sample taken for sequencing was Tregs sorted from blood. The source of these receptors is a human donor in good health. Each CDR3 is given with its conserved first and last residue. The order of the fields is J gene, V gene, D gene, clone size, CDR3 DNA, CDR3 protein. D genes are given only for firm matches. Clone size is given for some rows only: seen once, a few or many times, or a class if the clone is expanded.

TRBJ1-1,TRBV7-3,NA,NA,TGTGCCAGCAGCTACCAGAGGGACACTGAAGCTTTCTTT,CASSYQRDTEAFF
TRBJ2-5,TRBV6-5,NA,NA,TGTGCCAGCACCCGCAGTGTGGGGGAGACCCAGTACTTC,CASTRSVGETQYF
TRBJ2-6,TRBV28,NA,NA,TGTGCCAGCAGTTTCGGTCCGCCGTCTGGGGCCAACGTCCTGACTTTC,CASSFGPPSGANVLTF
TRBJ2-3,TRBV4-2,NA,NA,TGTGCCAGCAGCCAAGATAGTTACCGGTCAGATACGCAGTATTTT,CASSQDSYRSDTQYF
TRBJ1-3,TRBV6-6,NA,NA,TGTGCCAGCAGCACAGCTTTCGGAAACACCATATATTTT,CASSTAFGNTIYF
TRBJ2-1,TRBV4-2,TRBD2,NA,TGTGCCAGCAGCCAAGAAGCGGGGAGAGGGGAGCAGTTCTTC,CASSQEAGRGEQFF
TRBJ2-1,TRBV4-2,TRBD2,NA,TGTGCCAGCAGCCAATCTTCAACTAGCGGGAGAGACAATGAGCAGTTCTTC,CASSQSSTSGRDNEQFF
TRBJ1-4,TRBV5-1,NA,NA,TGCGCCAGCAGCTTGGGGGGATGGCCAGGTGAAAAACTGTTTTTT,CASSLGGWPGEKLFF
TRBJ1-2,TRBV6-1,NA,once,TGTGCCAGCAGTGAAGCTGGCAGGTCCTATGGCTACACCTTC,CASSEAGRSYGYTF
TRBJ2-5,TRBV28,NA,NA,TGTGCCAGCAGTTTATCGAGGGTACAAGAGACCCAGTACTTC,CASSLSRVQETQYF
TRBJ1-5,TRBV5-1,NA,NA,TGCGCCAGCAGCCCAAATTACATGGATCAGCCCCAGCATTTT,CASSPNYMDQPQHF
TRBJ1-2,TRBV21-1,NA,NA,TGTGCCAGCAGCAAAAGGCCCGGCCGGGACATATATGGCTACACCTTC,CASSKRPGRDIYGYTF
TRBJ2-2,TRBV6-1,TRBD2,once,TGTGCCAGCAGTGAACTTGTGGTAGCGGGACCTGACACCGGGGAGCTGTTTTTT,CASSELVVAGPDTGELFF
TRBJ2-7,TRBV5-5,NA,NA,TGTGCCAGCAGCCCTGGGACTCCCTCCTACGAGCAGTACTTC,CASSPGTPSYEQYF
TRBJ1-5,TRBV19,NA,NA,TGTGCCAGTAGAAAACAGGCCCATAGTCAGCCCCAGCATTTT,CASRKQAHSQPQHF
TRBJ2-7,TRBV5-1,TRBD2,NA,TGCGCCAGCAGCCCGGGGGGGGCCGGTGACGAGCAGTACTTC,CASSPGGAGDEQYF
TRBJ1-1,TRBV2,NA,NA,TGTGCCAGCAGTGTTGGGAACCCTGAAGCTTTCTTT,CASSVGNPEAFF
TRBJ2-2,TRBV4-1,TRBD1,NA,TGCGCCAGCAGCTTCCGGACAGGGAAGAACACCGGGGAGCTGTTTTTT,CASSFRTGKNTGELFF
TRBJ2-7,TRBV10-3,NA,NA,TGTGCCATCAGTTTTTCGACAAGACGTTACGAGCAGTACTTC,CAISFSTRRYEQYF
TRBJ1-1,TRBV5-1,NA,NA,TGCGCCAGCCGACTGGAGGGGCGGTTGAACACTGAAGCTTTCTTT,CASRLEGRLNTEAFF
TRBJ2-3,TRBV10-3,TRBD2,NA,TGTGCCATCAGTGAGTTCCGGACTAGCGGCACAGATACGCAGTATTTT,CAISEFRTSGTDTQYF
TRBJ2-3,TRBV10-3,NA,many,TGTGCCATCAGTGGAGCTAGCGTTAGCACAGATACGCAGTATTTT,CAISGASVSTDTQYF
TRBJ2-1,TRBV14,TRBD2,NA,TGTGCCAGCAAACTAGCGGGAGAGGGTGAGCAGTTCTTC,CASKLAGEGEQFF
TRBJ1-3,TRBV4-3,TRBD1,NA,TGCGCCAGCAGCCAAGGGACAGGAGATTTCTCTGGAAACACCATATATTTT,CASSQGTGDFSGNTIYF
TRBJ1-2,TRBV2,NA,NA,TGTGCCAGCAGCTTGGACAGCACCCCTGGAGGCTACACCTTC,CASSLDSTPGGYTF
TRBJ2-7,TRBV5-5,TRBD1,NA,TGTGCCAGCAGCCCGGGGACAGGGCTTCGGTACGAGCAGTACTTC,CASSPGTGLRYEQYF
TRBJ2-2,TRBV4-3,NA,NA,TGCGCCAGCAGCCAAGCACCCGGAGCGAACACCGGGGAGCTGTTTTTT,CASSQAPGANTGELFF
TRBJ2-7,TRBV2,NA,NA,TGTGCCAGCAGTGACAACGGCTACTACGAGCAGTACTTC,CASSDNGYYEQYF
TRBJ2-7,TRBV21-1,NA,NA,TGTGCCAGCAGCAAAAGACAGAAAAGCTCCTACGAGCAGTACTTC,CASSKRQKSSYEQYF
TRBJ2-3,TRBV6-5,TRBD2,NA,TGTGCCAGCCGTCCAGGCGGGAGCCGCACAGATACGCAGTATTTT,CASRPGGSRTDTQYF
TRBJ1-4,TRBV11-3,NA,NA,TGTGCCAGCAGCTCCTTCGGCAAACTGTTTTTT,CASSSFGKLFF
TRBJ1-1,TRBV5-4,NA,NA,TGTGCCAGCAGCCCTTCTACAGTGAACACTGAAGCTTTCTTT,CASSPSTVNTEAFF
TRBJ2-1,TRBV5-1,TRBD1,NA,TGCGCCAGCAGCTGGGGACAGGCCTACAATGAGCAGTTCTTC,CASSWGQAYNEQFF
TRBJ1-2,TRBV6-1,NA,NA,TGTGCCAGCAGGACTCCTTGGGGCTACACCTTC,CASRTPWGYTF
TRBJ2-7,TRBV14,NA,NA,TGTGCCAGCAGCCAAGATTGGGGTACAGGGAAGCTCTTC,CASSQDWGTGKLF